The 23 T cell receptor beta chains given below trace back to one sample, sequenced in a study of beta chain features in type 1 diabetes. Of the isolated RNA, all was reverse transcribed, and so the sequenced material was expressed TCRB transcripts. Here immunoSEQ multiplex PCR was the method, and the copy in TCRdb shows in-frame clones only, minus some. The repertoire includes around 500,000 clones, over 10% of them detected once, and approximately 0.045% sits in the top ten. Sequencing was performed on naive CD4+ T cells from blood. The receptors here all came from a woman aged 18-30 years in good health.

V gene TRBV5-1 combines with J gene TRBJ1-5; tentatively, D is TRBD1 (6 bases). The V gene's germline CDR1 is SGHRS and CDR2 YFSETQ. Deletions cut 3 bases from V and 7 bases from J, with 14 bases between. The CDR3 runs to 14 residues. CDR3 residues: CASSSTGRDQPQHF. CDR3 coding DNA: TGCGCCAGCAGCTCTACAGGGCGAGACCAGCCCCAGCATTTT.

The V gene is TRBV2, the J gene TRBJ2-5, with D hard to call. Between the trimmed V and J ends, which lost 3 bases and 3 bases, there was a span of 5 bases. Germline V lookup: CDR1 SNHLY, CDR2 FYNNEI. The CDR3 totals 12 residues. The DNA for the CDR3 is TGTGCCAGCAGTGACCGGGAAGAGACCCAGTACTTC. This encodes CASSDREETQYF.

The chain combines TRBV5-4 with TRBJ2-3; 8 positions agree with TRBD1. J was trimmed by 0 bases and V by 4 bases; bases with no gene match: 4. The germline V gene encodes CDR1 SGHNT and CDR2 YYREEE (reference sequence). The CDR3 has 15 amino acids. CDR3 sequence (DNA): TGTGCCAGCAGCCCATGGGACAGGAGCACAGATACGCAGTATTTT. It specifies CASSPWDRSTDTQYF.

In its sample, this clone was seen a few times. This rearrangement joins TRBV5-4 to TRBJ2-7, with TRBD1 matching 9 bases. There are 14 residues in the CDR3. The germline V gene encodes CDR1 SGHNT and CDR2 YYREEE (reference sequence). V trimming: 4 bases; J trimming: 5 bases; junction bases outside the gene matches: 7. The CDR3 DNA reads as TGTGCCAGCAGCCCCTGGACAGGGGAAAACGAGCAGTACTTC. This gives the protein CASSPWTGENEQYF.

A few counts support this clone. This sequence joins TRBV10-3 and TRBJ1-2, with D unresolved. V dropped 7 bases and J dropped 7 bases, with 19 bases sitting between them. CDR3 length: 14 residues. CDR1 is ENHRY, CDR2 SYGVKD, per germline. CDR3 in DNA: TGTGCCATCACTAGGGCAGGTGAGGGCTCTGGCTACACCTTC. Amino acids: CAITRAGEGSGYTF.

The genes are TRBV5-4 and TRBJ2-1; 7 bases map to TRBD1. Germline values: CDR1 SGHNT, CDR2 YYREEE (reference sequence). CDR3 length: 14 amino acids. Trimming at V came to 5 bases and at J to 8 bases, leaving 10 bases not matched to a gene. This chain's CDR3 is CASRERRGGDEQFF. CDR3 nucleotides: TGTGCCAGCAGGGAAAGAAGAGGGGGCGATGAGCAGTTCTTC.

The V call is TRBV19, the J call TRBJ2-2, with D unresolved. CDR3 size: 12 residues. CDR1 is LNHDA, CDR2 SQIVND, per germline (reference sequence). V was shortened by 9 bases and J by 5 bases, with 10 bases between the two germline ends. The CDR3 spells CASFTRTGELFF. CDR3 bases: TGTGCCAGCTTCACTCGGACCGGGGAGCTGTTTTTT. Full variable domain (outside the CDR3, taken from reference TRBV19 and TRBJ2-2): DGGITQSPKYLFRKEGQNVTLSCEQNLNHDAMYWYRQDPGQGLRLIYYSQIVNDFQKGDIAEGYSVSREKKESFPLTVTSAQKNPTAFYLCASFTRTGELFFGEGSRLTVL.

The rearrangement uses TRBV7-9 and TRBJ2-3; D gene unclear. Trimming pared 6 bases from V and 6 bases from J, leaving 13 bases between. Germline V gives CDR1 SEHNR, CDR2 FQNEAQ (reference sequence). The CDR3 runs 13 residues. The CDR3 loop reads CASRRPRPDTQYF. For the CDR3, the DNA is TGTGCCAGCAGACGACCCCGGCCCGATACGCAGTATTTT.

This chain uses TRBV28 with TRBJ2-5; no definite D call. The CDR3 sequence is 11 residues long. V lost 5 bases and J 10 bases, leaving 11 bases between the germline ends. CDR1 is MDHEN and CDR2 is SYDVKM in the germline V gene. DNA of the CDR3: TGTGCCAGCAGTACGATAAGCCACCAGTACTTC. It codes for CASSTISHQYF. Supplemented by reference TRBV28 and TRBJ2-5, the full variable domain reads DVKVTQSSRYLVKRTGEKVFLECVQDMDHENMFWYRQDPGLGLRLIYFSYDVKMKEKGDIPEGYSVSREKKERFSLILESASTNQTSMYLCASSTISHQYFGPGTRLLVL.

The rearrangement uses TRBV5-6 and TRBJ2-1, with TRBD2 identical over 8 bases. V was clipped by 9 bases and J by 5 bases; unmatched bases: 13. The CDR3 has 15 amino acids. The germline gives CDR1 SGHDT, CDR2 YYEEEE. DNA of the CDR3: TGTGCCACCCGCAGGTTAGCGGGGAAGAACAATGAGCAGTTCTTC. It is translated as CATRRLAGKNNEQFF.

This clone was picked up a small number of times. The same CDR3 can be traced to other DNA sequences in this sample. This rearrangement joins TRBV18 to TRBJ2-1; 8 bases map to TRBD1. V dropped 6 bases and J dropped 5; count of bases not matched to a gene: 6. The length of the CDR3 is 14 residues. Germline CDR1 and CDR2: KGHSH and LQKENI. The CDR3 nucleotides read TGTGCCAGCTCCCCGACGGACAGGGACAATGAGCAGTTCTTC. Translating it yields CASSPTDRDNEQFF.

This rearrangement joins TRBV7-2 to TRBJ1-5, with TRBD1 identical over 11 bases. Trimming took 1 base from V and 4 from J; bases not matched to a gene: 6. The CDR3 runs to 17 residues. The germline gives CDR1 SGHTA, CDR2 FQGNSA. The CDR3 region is CASSLGGTGGRNQPQHF. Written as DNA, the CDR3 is TGTGCCAGCAGCTTAGGAGGGACAGGGGGGCGAAATCAGCCCCAGCATTTT.

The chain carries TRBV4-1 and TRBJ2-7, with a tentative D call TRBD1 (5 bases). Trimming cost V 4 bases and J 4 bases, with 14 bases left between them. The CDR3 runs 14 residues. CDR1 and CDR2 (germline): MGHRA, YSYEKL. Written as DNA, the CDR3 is TGCGCCAGCAGCCCTCAGGCTGGGGCTTACGAGCAGTACGTC. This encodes CASSPQAGAYEQYV.

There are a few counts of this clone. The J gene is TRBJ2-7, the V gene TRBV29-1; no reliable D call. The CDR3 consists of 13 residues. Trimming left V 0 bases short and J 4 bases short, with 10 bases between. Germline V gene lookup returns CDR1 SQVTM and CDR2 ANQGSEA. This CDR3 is CSVEDASTYEQYV. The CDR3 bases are TGCAGCGTTGAAGACGCCTCGACATACGAGCAGTACGTC.

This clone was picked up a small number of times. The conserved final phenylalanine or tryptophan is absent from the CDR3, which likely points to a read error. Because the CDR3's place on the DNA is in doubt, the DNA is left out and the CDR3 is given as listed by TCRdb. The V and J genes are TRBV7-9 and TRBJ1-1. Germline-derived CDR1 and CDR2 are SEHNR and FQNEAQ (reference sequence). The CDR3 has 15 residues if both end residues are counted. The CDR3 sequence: CASSLAGTSSSPPLV.

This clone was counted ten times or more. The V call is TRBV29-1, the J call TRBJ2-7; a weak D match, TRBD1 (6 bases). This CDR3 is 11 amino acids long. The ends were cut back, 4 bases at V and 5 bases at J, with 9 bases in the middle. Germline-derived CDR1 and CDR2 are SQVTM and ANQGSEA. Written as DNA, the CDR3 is TGCAGCGTTGCCAGGGGCCACGAGCAGTACTTC. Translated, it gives CSVARGHEQYF.

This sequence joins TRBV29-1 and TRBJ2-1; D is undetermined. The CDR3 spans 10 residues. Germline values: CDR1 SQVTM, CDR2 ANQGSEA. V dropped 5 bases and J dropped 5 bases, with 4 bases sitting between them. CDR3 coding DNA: TGCAGCGTTCAGAACAATGAGCAGTTCTTC. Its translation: CSVQNNEQFF.

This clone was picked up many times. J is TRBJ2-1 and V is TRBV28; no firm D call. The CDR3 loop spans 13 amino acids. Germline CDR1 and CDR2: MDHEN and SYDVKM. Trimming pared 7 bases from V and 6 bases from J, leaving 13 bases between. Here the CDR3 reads CASNLPESNEQFF. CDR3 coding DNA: TGTGCCAGCAACCTCCCTGAAAGCAATGAGCAGTTCTTC.

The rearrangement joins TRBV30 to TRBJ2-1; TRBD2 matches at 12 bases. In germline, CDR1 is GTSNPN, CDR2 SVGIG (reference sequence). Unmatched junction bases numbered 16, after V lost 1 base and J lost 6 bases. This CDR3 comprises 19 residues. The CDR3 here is CAWSGSPGLAGGPSNEQFF. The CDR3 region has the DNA TGTGCCTGGAGTGGTAGCCCGGGGCTAGCGGGAGGGCCCTCCAATGAGCAGTTCTTC. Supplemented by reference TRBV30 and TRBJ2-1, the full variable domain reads SQTIHQWPATLVQPVGSPLSLECTVEGTSNPNLYWYRQAAGRGLQLLFYSVGIGQISSEVPQNLSASRPQDRQFILSSKKLLLSDSGFYLCAWSGSPGLAGGPSNEQFFGPGTRLTVL.

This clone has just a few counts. In DNA form, the CDR3 reads TGTGCCAGCAGCTTACCCCGGGGGATCGGCGGCTACACCTTC. This gives the protein CASSLPRGIGGYTF. The V and J genes are TRBV7-2 and TRBJ1-2, with D perhaps matching TRBD1 (5 bases). CDR3 size: 14 residues. The V and J ends lost 2 bases and 8 bases respectively, with 15 bases between them. Germline V lookup: CDR1 SGHTA, CDR2 FQGNSA.

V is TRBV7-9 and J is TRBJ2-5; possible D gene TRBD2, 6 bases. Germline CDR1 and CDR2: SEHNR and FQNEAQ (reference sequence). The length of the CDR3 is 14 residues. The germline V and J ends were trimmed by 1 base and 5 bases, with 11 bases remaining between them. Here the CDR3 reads CASSLDYGSETQYF. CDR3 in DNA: TGTGCCAGCAGCTTAGATTACGGGAGTGAGACCCAGTACTTC.

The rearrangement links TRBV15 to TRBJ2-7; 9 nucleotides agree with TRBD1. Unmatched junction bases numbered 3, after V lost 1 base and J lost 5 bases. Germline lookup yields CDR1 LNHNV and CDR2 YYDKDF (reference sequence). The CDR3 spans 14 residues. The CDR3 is CATSRVGTGNEQYF. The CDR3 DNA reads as TGTGCCACCAGCAGAGTTGGGACAGGGAACGAGCAGTACTTC.

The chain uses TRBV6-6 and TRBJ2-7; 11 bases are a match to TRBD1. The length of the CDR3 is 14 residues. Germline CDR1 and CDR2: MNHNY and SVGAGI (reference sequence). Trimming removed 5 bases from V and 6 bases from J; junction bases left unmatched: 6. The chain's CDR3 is CASSPGTGGREQYF. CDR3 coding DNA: TGTGCCAGCAGTCCCGGGACAGGGGGTCGCGAGCAGTACTTC.